Below, 21 T cell receptor beta chains from the same sample are listed, as sequenced in a study of regulatory T cells in long-lasting Graves disease. CDR3 regions were amplified by Arm-PCR using iRepertoire HTBI primers to build TCR beta libraries. TCRdb re-called the multiplex PCR reads through MiXCR, storing one row per CDR3 protein. The top ten hold 6.5% to 9% of the sample, which has about 470,000 distinct CDR3 sequences, about 22% seen once. Time point: persistent/refractory GD, antithyroid drugs over 5 years with positive TRAb. From PBMCs, RNA was extracted and then used to make the TCR library. Here the sequenced sample was peripheral blood mononuclear cells (PBMCs), taken when the disease was refractory, from a patient treated with antithyroid drugs. The receptors come from a female donor with Graves disease.

This clonotype was picked up a small number of times. The chain has TRBV7-9 and TRBJ2-2; the D is unclear. The V gene's germline CDR1 is SEHNR and CDR2 FQNEAQ (reference sequence). V gave up 4 bases and J gave up 4 bases, with 10 bases separating them. The CDR3 has 14 amino acids. The CDR3 protein is CASSSNPSTGELFF. The CDR3 coding sequence is TGTGCCAGCAGCTCAAACCCTTCCACCGGGGAGCTGTTTTTT.

This clonotype was recorded at least ten times. The V call is TRBV28, the J call TRBJ1-2; tentatively, D is TRBD1 (5 bases). Germline V gives CDR1 MDHEN, CDR2 SYDVKM. This CDR3 spans 14 amino acids. Deletions cut 3 bases from V and 4 bases from J, with 12 bases between. In DNA, the CDR3 is TGTGCCAGCAGTTTGACTCCAGGGTCCTATGGCTACACCTTC. It is translated as CASSLTPGSYGYTF.

For the CDR3, the DNA is TGTGCCAGCAGTTTTACAGGGGGCGCAGACAATCAGCCCCAGCATTTT. The encoded protein is CASSFTGGADNQPQHF. The chain recombines TRBV12-3 or TRBV12-4 with TRBJ1-5, with TRBD1 identical over 9 bases. V was clipped by 3 bases and J by 3 bases; unmatched bases: 6. The CDR3 covers 16 residues.

This clonotype was found a few times. The chain is built from TRBV19 and TRBJ2-6; D is ambiguous. With 5 bases removed from V and 0 bases from J, the gap between germline ends came to 8 bases. Germline loops: CDR1 LNHDA, CDR2 SQIVND (reference sequence). CDR3 length: 15 residues. CDR3 region: CASSEWVSGANVLTF. DNA for the CDR3: TGTGCCAGTAGTGAATGGGTCTCTGGGGCCAACGTCCTGACTTTC.

The sample holds one count of this clonotype. J is TRBJ1-1 and V is TRBV29-1, with 11 bases identical to TRBD1. Trimming took 4 bases from V and 4 from J; bases not matched to a gene: 5. The germline V gene encodes CDR1 SQVTM and CDR2 ANQGSEA. This CDR3 comprises 14 residues. This CDR3 is CSVVGQGAGTEAFF. The DNA of the CDR3 is TGCAGCGTTGTCGGACAGGGGGCGGGCACTGAAGCTTTCTTT. Variable domain in full (rest from reference TRBV29-1 and TRBJ1-1): SAVISQKPSRDICQRGTSLTIQCQVDSQVTMMFWYRQQPGQSLTLIATANQGSEATYESGFVIDKFPISRPNLTFSTLTVSNMSPEDSSIYLCSVVGQGAGTEAFFGQGTRLTVV.

In the case of this clonotype: At one boundary the junction diverges from the germline segment, which might be a read error. The chain has TRBV5-1 and TRBJ2-7; D is unresolved. CDR1 and CDR2 (germline): SGHRS, YFSETQ. This CDR3 is 13 amino acids long. The CDR3 DNA reads as TGCGCCAGCAGCCCGGATCTAAGGACCCCCCAGGACTTC. Protein product: CASSPDLRTPQDF.

This clonotype came up a few times. The chain combines TRBV11-2 with TRBJ2-5, with TRBD1 identical over 9 bases. The V gene's germline CDR1 is SGHAT and CDR2 FQNNGV. This CDR3 is 24 amino acids long. The ends lost 3 bases at V and 0 bases at J; junction bases unmatched: 29. CDR3 bases: TGTGCCAGCAGCTTTCCTCTCCTTTGGGGGGACAGGGAACGAGGGGGCCAAGACCAAGAGACCCAGTACTTC. Translated: CASSFPLLWGDRERGGQDQETQYF. The entire variable domain, with the rest obtained from reference TRBV11-2 and TRBJ2-5, is as follows: EAGVAQSPRYKIIEKRQSVAFWCNPISGHATLYWYQQILGQGPKLLIQFQNNGVVDDSQLPKDRFSAERLKGVDSTLKIQPAKLEDSAVYLCASSFPLLWGDRERGGQDQETQYFGPGTRLLVL.

At least ten counts were recorded for this clonotype. The CDR3 coding sequence is TGTGCCAGCAGTGAAGTCGATGATGGCAATCAGCCCCAGCATTTT. Protein product: CASSEVDDGNQPQHF. The rearrangement uses TRBV6-1 and TRBJ1-5; D unclear. V was pared by 1 base and J by 2 bases, with 9 bases between. The length of the CDR3 is 15 residues. Germline CDR1 and CDR2: MNHNS and SASEGT.

A few counts support this clonotype. The rearrangement joins TRBV6-1 to TRBJ2-5, with D tentatively TRBD1 or TRBD2 (5 bases each). This CDR3 has 16 amino acids. The V gene's germline CDR1 is MNHNS and CDR2 SASEGT. Trimming took 5 bases from V and 4 from J, leaving 20 bases between them. The CDR3 protein is CASSTPGTLEGETQYF. The CDR3 DNA sequence: TGTGCCAGCAGTACGCCCGGGACCCTCGAAGGAGAGACCCAGTACTTC.

This clonotype was counted a few times. The chain uses TRBV7-9 and TRBJ2-2, with no clear D. The CDR3 is 15 residues long. Trimming stripped 1 base from V and 1 base from J, with 7 bases between. CDR1 and CDR2 (germline): SEHNR, FQNEAQ (reference sequence). In DNA form, the CDR3 reads TGTGCCAGCAGCTTAGTTCTCTTGAACACCGGGGAGCTGTTTTTT. Translation: CASSLVLLNTGELFF.

This clonotype turned up a few times. J is TRBJ1-1 and V is TRBV7-8; D remains unclear. The CDR3 covers 13 residues. Germline V gives CDR1 SGHVS, CDR2 FQNEAQ. V was shortened by 5 bases and J by 4 bases, with 11 bases between the two germline ends. This chain's CDR3 is CASSQRETTEAFF. The CDR3 bases are TGTGCCAGCAGCCAAAGGGAGACCACTGAAGCTTTCTTT.

This clonotype was recorded a few times. The chain combines TRBV29-1 with TRBJ1-1; D is uncertain. In germline, CDR1 is SQVTM, CDR2 ANQGSEA. Trimming took off 6 bases at V and 4 bases at J, with 12 bases between the two ends. The CDR3 has 12 amino acids. CDR3 protein: CSVVPPGTEAFF. The CDR3 bases are TGCAGCGTAGTTCCCCCAGGCACTGAAGCTTTCTTT.

The chain links TRBV12-3 or TRBV12-4 to TRBJ1-3, with a possible D match to TRBD1 (5 bases). The CDR3 has 14 residues. V dropped 5 bases and J dropped 0 bases, with 8 bases sitting between them. The CDR3 is CASSPGHSGNTIYF. The CDR3 nucleotides are TGTGCCAGCAGTCCCGGACACTCTGGAAACACCATATATTTT.

J is TRBJ1-1 and V is TRBV20-1; 7 bases match TRBD1. V trimming: 4 bases; J trimming: 0 bases; junction bases outside the gene matches: 5. Germline CDR1 DFQATT, CDR2 SNEGSKA (reference sequence). The CDR3 has 14 amino acids. The CDR3 loop reads CSAIPGQMNTEAFF. In DNA, the CDR3 is TGCAGTGCTATACCGGGACAGATGAACACTGAAGCTTTCTTT.

In the case of this clonotype: The missing conserved phenylalanine or tryptophan at the end of this CDR3 makes a read error likely. The chain joins TRBV20-1 to TRBJ2-2, with TRBD2 matching over 11 bases. The V and J ends lost 5 bases and 6 bases, in that order; junction bases with no gene match: 8. The CDR3 totals 15 residues. Germline V CDR1 and CDR2: DFQATT, SNEGSKA (reference sequence). The CDR3 DNA reads TGCAGTGCTCTTAGCGGGGGGGCCTCGGCCGGGGAGCTGTTTTCT. Its protein is CSALSGGASAGELFS.

As to this clonotype: One junction end does not reproduce the germline sequence, and a read error may be involved. The V gene is TRBV7-9, the J gene TRBJ1-5; 11 bases line up with TRBD1. The germline V gene encodes CDR1 SEHNR and CDR2 FQNEAQ (reference sequence). The CDR3 extends over 13 amino acids. CDR3 residues: CASSVAGTGGWHF. In DNA form, the CDR3 reads TGTGCCAGCAGCGTAGCCGGGACAGGGGGATGGCATTTT.

This clonotype showed up just a few times. The V gene is TRBV19, the J gene TRBJ1-1; 7 positions match TRBD1. The CDR3 has 14 residues. V dropped 6 bases and J dropped 0; count of bases not matched to a gene: 4. Per germline, CDR1 LNHDA and CDR2 SQIVND (reference sequence). The CDR3 region is CASRLQGLNTEAFF. CDR3 bases: TGTGCCAGTAGACTACAGGGGTTGAACACTGAAGCTTTCTTT.

The V and J genes are TRBV7-2 and TRBJ2-5; TRBD1 might be the D (6 bases). V shed 3 bases and J shed 1 base, with 9 bases lying between them. The CDR3 sequence is 14 residues long. Germline lookup yields CDR1 SGHTA and CDR2 FQGNSA. The CDR3 is CASSFRGRQETQYF. The DNA for the CDR3 is TGTGCCAGCAGCTTCAGGGGACGCCAAGAGACCCAGTACTTC.

In its sample, this clonotype was seen a few times. The chain links TRBV5-1 to TRBJ2-5; no clear D. This CDR3 comprises 14 residues. CDR1 is SGHRS, CDR2 YFSETQ, per germline. Trimming pared 1 base from V and 4 bases from J, leaving 11 bases between. The chain's CDR3 is CASSLIGPRETQYF. In nucleotides, the CDR3 is TGCGCCAGCAGCTTGATCGGGCCCCGAGAGACCCAGTACTTC.

This clonotype appeared many times. This chain connects TRBV3-1 to TRBJ2-7; D gene unclear. V lost 1 base to trimming and J lost 6 bases, with 10 bases between them. The CDR3 length is 13 residues. Germline lookup yields CDR1 LGHDT and CDR2 YNNKEL (reference sequence). CDR3 DNA: TGTGCCAGCAGCCAAGTTGCTACTTCCGAGCAGTACTTC. Protein product: CASSQVATSEQYF.

In this sample, this clonotype turned up many times. The J gene is TRBJ1-1, the V gene TRBV2; possible D gene TRBD1, 5 bases. CDR3 length equals 16 residues. Deletions cut 7 bases from V and 1 base from J, with 19 bases between. From germline, CDR1 is SNHLY and CDR2 FYNNEI. The CDR3 sequence is CASIPHVGATNTEAFF. In DNA form, the CDR3 reads TGTGCCAGCATCCCCCACGTAGGGGCGACGAACACTGAAGCTTTCTTT.